The rows below give T cell receptor beta chains drawn from one sample of a study of Ad26.COV2.S vaccination and SARS-CoV-2 variants. The data were produced by immunoSEQ multiplex PCR, yet TCRdb's version contains in-frame clones alone and is incomplete. Of about 400,000 clones listed, 83% are singletons. The sequences come from peripheral blood, collected in a trial of Ad26.COV2.S vaccine versus placebo. These receptors originate from a person aged 18-60 years who received the Ad26.COV2.S COVID-19 vaccine or a placebo. The CDR3 runs from the conserved cysteine through the conserved F or W. The D gene is left open where the match is weak. Only part of the rows carry a size: once, few, many, or a class if the clone is expanded.

>TRBV2|TRBJ1-4|TRBD1|-
TGTGCCAGCAGCGCGCAGGGGGCCGCTAATGAAAAACTGTTTTTT
CASSAQGAANEKLFF
>TRBV7-8|TRBJ1-1|-|few
TGTGCCAGCAGCGCCACAGGGGAAGCTTTCTTT
CASSATGEAFF
>TRBV5-5|TRBJ2-1|-|-
TGTGCCAGCAGCTTGGAAAGGTGGAATGAGCAGTTCTTC
CASSLERWNEQFF
>TRBV7-2|TRBJ2-5|-|-
TGTGCCAGCAGCTTCCAACGGGGGGCCCAAGAGACCCAGTACTTC
CASSFQRGAQETQYF
>TRBV3-1/TRBV3-2|TRBJ1-4|-|-
TGTGCCAGCAGCCAAGGGGTGGGGCTTACTAATGAAAAACTGTTTTTT
CASSQGVGLTNEKLFF
>TRBV25-1|TRBJ1-4|-|once
TGTGCCAGCTACCCCGAAGTCGCCGGGGCAGGTGAAAAACTGTTTTTT
CASYPEVAGAGEKLFF
>TRBV7-9|TRBJ2-5|TRBD1|-
TGTGCCAGCAGCTTAGTAGCCAGGGGGCTCTGGGAGACCCAGTACTTC
CASSLVARGLWETQYF
>TRBV5-1|TRBJ1-4|-|-
TGCGCCAGCAGCCAAACCCAGCCCGCGGAAAAACTGTTTTTT
CASSQTQPAEKLFF
>TRBV18|TRBJ2-7|-|-
TGTGCCAGCTCACCACGGCAGGGGAGCTACGAGCAGTACTTC
CASSPRQGSYEQYF
>TRBV18|TRBJ2-7|-|-
TGTGCCAGCTCACCAAGGGTGGACGGGAGCTCCTACGAGCAGTACTTC
CASSPRVDGSSYEQYF